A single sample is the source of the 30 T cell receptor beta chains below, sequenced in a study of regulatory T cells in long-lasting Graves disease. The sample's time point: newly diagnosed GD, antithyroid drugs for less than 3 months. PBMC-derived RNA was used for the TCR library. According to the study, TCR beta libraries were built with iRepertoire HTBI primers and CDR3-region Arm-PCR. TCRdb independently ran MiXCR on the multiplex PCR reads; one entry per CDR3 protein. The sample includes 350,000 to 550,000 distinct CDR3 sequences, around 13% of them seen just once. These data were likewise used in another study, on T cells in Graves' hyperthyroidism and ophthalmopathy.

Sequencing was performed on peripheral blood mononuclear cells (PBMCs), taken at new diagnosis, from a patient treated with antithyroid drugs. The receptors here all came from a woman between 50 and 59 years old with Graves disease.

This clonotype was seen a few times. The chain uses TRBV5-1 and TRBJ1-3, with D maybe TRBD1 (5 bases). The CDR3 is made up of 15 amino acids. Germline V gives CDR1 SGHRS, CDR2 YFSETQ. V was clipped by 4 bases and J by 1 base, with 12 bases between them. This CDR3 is CASSPVPGSGNTIYF. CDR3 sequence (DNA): TGCGCCAGCAGCCCCGTACCAGGGTCTGGAAACACCATATATTTT.

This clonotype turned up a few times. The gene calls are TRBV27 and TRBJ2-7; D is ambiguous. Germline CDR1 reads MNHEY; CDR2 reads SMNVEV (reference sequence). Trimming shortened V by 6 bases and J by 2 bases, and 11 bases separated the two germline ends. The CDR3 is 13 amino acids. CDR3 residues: CASRKSFTYEQYF. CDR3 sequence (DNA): TGTGCCAGCAGGAAGAGTTTTACCTACGAGCAGTACTTC.

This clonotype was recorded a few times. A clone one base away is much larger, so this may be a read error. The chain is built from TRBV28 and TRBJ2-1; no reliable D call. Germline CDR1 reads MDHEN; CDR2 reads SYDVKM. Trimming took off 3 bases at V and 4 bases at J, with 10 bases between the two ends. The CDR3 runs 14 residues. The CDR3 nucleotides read TGTGCCAGCAGTTTTTTGGCTAGATACAATGAGCAGTTCTTC. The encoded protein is CASSFLARYNEQFF.

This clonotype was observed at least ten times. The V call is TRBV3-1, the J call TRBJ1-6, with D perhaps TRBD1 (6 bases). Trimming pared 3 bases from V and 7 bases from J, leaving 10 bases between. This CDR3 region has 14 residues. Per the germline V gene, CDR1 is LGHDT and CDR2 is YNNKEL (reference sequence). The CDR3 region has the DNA TGTGCCAGCAGCCAGGGGGCGTACAATTCACCCCTCCACTTT. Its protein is CASSQGAYNSPLHF. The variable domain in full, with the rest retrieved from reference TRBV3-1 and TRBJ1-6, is DTAVSQTPKYLVTQMGNDKSIKCEQNLGHDTMYWYKQDSKKFLKIMFSYNNKELIINETVPNRFSPKSPDKAHLNLHINSLELGDSAVYFCASSQGAYNSPLHFGNGTRLTVT.

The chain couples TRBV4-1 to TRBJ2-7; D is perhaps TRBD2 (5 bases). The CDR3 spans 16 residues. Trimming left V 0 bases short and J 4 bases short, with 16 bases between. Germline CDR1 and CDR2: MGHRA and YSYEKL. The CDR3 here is CASSQERRGRGYEQYF. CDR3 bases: TGCGCCAGCAGCCAAGAAAGAAGAGGGAGAGGTTACGAGCAGTACTTC.

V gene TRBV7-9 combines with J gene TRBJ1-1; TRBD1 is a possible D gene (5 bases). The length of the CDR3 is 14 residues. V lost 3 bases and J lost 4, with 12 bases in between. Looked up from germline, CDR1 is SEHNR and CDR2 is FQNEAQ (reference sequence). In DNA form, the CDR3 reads TGTGCCAGCAGCTTGCCCCCGAGGGGCACTGAAGCTTTCTTT. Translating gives CASSLPPRGTEAFF.

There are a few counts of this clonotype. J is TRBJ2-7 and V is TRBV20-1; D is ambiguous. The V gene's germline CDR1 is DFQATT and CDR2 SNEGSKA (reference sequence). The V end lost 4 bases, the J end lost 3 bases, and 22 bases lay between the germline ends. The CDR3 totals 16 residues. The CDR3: CSANLFTQHTNYEQYF. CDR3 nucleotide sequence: TGCAGTGCTAATCTGTTCACCCAACATACTAACTACGAGCAGTACTTC.

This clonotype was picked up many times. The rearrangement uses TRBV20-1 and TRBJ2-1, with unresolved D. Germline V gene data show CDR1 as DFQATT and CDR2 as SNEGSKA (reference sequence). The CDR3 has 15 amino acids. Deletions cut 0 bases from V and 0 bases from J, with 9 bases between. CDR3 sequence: CSARDGGYSYNEQFF. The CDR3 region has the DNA TGCAGTGCTAGAGATGGCGGCTACTCCTACAATGAGCAGTTCTTC.

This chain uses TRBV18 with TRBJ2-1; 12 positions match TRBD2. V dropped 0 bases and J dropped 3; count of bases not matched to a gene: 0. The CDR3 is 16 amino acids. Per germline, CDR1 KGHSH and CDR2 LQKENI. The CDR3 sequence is CASSPPLAGGYNEQFF. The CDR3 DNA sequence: TGTGCCAGCTCACCACCACTAGCGGGGGGCTACAATGAGCAGTTCTTC.

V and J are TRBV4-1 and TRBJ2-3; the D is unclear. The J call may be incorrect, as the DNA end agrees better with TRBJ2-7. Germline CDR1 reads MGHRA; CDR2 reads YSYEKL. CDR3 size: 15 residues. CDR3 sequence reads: CASSQEPHLTYEQYF. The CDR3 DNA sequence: TGCGCCAGCAGCCAAGAACCCCACTTGACCTACGAGCAGTACTTC.

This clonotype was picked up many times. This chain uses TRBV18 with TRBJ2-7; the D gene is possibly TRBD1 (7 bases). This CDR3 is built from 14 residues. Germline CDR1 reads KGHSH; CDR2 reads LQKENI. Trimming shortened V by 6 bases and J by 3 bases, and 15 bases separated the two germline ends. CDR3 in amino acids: CASSPGDSRYEQYF. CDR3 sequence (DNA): TGTGCCAGCTCCCCGGGGGACAGTCGCTACGAGCAGTACTTC.

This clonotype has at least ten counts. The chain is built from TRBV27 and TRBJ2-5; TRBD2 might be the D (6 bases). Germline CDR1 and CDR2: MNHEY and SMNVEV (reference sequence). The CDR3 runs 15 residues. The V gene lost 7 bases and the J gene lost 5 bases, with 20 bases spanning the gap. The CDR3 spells CASKRLDPRDETQYF. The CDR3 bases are TGTGCCAGCAAAAGACTAGACCCCCGTGACGAGACCCAGTACTTC.

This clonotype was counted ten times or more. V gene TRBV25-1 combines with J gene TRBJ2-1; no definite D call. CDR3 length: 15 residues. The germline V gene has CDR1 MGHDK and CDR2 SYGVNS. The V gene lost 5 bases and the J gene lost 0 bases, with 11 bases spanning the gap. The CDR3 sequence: CASSRGTNSYNEQFF. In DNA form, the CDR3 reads TGTGCCAGCAGTCGAGGTACTAACTCCTACAATGAGCAGTTCTTC.

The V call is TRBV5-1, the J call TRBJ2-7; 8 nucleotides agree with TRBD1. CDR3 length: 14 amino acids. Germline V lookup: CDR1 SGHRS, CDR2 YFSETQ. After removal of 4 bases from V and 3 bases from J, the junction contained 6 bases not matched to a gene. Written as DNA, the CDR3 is TGCGCCAGCAGCCCCACAGGGGGTATCTACGAGCAGTACTTC. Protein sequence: CASSPTGGIYEQYF.

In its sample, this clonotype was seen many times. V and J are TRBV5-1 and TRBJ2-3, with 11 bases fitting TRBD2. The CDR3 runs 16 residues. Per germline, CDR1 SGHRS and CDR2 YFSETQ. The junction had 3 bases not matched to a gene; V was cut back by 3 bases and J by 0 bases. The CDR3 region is CASSWGTSGSTDTQYF. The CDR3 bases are TGCGCCAGCAGCTGGGGGACTAGCGGAAGCACAGATACGCAGTATTTT.

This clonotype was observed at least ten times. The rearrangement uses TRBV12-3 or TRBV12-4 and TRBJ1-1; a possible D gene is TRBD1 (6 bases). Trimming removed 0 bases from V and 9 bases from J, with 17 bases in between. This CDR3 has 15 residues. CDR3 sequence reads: CASSLALGGPRQAFF. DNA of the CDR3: TGTGCCAGCAGTTTAGCGCTAGGGGGGCCACGGCAAGCTTTCTTT.

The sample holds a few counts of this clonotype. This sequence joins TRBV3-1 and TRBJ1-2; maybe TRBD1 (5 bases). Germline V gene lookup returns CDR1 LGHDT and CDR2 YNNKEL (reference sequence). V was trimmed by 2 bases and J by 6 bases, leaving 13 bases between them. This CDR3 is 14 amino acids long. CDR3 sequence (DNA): TGTGCCAGCAGCCAACGGGACCGAGGCGATGGCTACACCTTC. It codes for CASSQRDRGDGYTF.

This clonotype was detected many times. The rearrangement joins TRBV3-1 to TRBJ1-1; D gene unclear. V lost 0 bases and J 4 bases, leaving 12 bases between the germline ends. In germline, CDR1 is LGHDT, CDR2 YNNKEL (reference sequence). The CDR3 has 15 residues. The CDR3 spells CASSQDVPGFTEAFF. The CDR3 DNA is TGTGCCAGCAGCCAAGATGTTCCGGGGTTCACTGAAGCTTTCTTT.

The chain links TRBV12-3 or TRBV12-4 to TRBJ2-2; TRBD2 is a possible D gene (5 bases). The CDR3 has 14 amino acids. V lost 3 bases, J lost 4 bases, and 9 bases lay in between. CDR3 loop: CASSLPGITGELFF. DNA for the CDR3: TGTGCCAGCAGTTTGCCCGGGATCACCGGGGAGCTGTTTTTT.

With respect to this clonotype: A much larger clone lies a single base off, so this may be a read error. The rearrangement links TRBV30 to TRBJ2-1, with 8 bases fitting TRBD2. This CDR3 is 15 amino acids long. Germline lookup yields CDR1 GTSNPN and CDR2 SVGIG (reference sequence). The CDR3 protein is CAWTPPGLVYNEQLF. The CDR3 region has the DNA TGTGCCTGGACCCCTCCGGGACTAGTCTACAATGAGCAGCTCTTC.

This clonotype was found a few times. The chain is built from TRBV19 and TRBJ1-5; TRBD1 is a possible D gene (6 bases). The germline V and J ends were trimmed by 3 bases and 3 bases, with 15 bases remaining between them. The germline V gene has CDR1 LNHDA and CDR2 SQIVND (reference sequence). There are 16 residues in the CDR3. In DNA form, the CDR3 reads TGTGCCAGTAGTATTCCCAGACAGGTACACAATCAGCCCCAGCATTTT. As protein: CASSIPRQVHNQPQHF.

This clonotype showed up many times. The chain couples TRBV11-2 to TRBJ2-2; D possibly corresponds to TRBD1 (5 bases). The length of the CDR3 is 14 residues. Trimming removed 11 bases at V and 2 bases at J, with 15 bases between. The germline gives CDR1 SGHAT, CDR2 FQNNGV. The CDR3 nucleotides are TGTGCCGCCCATCCAGGGTTAAACACCGGGGAGCTGTTTTTT. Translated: CAAHPGLNTGELFF.

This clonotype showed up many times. CDR3 amino acids: CASSLLAGSADTQYF. CDR3 in DNA: TGCGCCAGCAGCTTGCTAGCGGGGTCCGCAGATACGCAGTATTTT. The rearrangement uses TRBV5-1 and TRBJ2-3; 9 bases map to TRBD2. This CDR3 is built from 15 residues. Per germline, CDR1 SGHRS and CDR2 YFSETQ. With 1 base clipped from V and 4 bases from J, the junction kept 4 bases outside the gene matches.

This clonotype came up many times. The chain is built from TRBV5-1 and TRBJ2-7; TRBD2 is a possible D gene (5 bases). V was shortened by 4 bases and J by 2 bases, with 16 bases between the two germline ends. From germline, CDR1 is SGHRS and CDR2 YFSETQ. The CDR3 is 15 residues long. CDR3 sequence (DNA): TGCGCCAGCAGCCCGAGGGTCAGTTTGACCTACGAGCAGTACTTC. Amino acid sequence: CASSPRVSLTYEQYF.

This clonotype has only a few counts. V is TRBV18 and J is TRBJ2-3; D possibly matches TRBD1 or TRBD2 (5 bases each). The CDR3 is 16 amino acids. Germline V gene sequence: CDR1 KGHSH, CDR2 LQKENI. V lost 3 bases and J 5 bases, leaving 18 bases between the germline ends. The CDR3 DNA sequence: TGTGCCAGCTCACCTTACCTAGGGGACCGAGGAGATACGCAGTATTTT. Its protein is CASSPYLGDRGDTQYF.

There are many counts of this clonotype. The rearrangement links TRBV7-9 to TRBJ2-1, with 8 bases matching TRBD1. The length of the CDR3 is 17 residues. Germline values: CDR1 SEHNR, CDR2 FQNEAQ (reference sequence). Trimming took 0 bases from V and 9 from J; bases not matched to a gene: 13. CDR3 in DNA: TGTGCCAGCAGCTTAGCCAGGGGGCTAATGGTCCTGGGTGAGCAGTTCTTC. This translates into CASSLARGLMVLGEQFF.

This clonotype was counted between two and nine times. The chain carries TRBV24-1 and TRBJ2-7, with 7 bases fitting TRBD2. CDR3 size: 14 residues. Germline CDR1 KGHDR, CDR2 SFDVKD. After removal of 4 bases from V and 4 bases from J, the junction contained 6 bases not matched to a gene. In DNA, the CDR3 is TGTGCCACCAGTGACGCAAGCGGGAATTACGAGCAGTACTTC. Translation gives CATSDASGNYEQYF.

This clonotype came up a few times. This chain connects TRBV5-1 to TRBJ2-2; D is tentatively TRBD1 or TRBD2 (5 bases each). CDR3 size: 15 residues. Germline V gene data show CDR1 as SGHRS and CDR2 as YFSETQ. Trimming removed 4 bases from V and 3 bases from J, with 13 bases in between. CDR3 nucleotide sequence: TGCGCCAGCAGCGGGTGGGACGGCTACACCGGGGAGCTGTTTTTT. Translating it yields CASSGWDGYTGELFF.

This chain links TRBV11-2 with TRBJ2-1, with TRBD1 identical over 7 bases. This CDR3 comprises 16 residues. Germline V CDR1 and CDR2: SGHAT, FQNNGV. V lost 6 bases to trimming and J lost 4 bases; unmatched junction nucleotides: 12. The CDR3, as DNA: TGTGCCAGCAGGGGTGTCGGGACAGACCCTTACAATGAGCAGTTCTTC. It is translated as CASRGVGTDPYNEQFF.

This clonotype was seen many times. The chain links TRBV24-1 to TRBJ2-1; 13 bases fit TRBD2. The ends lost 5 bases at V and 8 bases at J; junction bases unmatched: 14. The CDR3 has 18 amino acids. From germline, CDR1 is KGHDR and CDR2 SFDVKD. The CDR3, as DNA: TGTGCCACCAGTGTCCAGGGGCCTCGGACTAGCGGGAGAGATGAGCAGTTCTTC. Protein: CATSVQGPRTSGRDEQFF.